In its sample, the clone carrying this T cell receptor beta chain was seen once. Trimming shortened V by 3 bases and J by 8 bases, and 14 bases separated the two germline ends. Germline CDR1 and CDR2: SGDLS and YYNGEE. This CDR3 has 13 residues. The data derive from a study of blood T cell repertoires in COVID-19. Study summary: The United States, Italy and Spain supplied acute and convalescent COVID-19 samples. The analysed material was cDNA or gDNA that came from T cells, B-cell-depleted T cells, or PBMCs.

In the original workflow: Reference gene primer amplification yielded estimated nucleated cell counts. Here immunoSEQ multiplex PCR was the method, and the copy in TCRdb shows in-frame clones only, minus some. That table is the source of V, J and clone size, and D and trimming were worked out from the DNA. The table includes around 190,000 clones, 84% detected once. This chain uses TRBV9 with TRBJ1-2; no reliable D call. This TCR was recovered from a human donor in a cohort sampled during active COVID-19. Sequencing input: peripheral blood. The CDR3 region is CASSGQDSHGYTF. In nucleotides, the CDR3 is TGTGCCAGCAGCGGGCAGGACTCTCACGGCTACACCTTC.